This TCR beta chain originates from a study of persistence of HIV-infected CD4 T cells. Study-level information: A median of about eight years of suppressive ART preceded sampling. Notes on the study in general: Antigen-responding cells were enriched for degenerate expanded CDR3beta sequences.

Cells were stimulated with overlapping HIV-1 Gag 15-mer peptides. CD40L-negative CD69-negative CD45RO-high memory CD4+ T cells were sorted as populations depleted of antigen-responding cells. Stimulated PBMCs had first been depleted of CD8+ T cells. As regards this clone: Its matching antigen is unknown.

CDR1 KGHSH and CDR2 LQKENI come from the germline V gene. The CDR3 extends over 15 amino acids. Between the trimmed V and J ends, which lost 1 base and 7 bases, there was a span of 13 bases. The immunoSEQ assay was version 4, run in survey mode. Sequenced by immunoSEQ multiplex PCR; TCRdb stores in-frame clones only, minus some. The profile shows over 60,000 clones, about 81% of them singletons. The chain links TRBV18 to TRBJ1-4; D call uncertain. This sample comprised CD4+ T cells sorted from PBMCs after roughly 18-hour stimulation, obtained from a patient who received antiretroviral therapy. This clonotype was obtained from an adult man with HIV who was CMV-seropositive. The CDR3 here is CASSPQVVGSEKLFF. DNA of the CDR3: TGTGCCAGCTCACCACAAGTGGTAGGGAGTGAAAAACTGTTTTTT.